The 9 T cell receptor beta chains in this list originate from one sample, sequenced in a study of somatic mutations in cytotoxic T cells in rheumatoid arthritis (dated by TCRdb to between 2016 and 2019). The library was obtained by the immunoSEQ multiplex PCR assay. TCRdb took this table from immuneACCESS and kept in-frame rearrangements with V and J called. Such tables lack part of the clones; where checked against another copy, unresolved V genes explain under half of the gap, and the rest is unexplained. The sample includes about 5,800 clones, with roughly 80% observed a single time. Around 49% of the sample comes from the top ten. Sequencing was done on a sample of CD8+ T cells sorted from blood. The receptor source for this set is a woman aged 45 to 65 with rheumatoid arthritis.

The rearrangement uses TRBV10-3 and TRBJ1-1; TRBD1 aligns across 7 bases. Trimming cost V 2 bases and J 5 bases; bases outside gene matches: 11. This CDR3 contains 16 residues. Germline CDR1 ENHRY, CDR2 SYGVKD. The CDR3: CAISEPPLQGTTEAFF. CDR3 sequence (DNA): TGTGCCATCAGTGAGCCGCCCCTACAGGGGACGACTGAAGCTTTCTTT.

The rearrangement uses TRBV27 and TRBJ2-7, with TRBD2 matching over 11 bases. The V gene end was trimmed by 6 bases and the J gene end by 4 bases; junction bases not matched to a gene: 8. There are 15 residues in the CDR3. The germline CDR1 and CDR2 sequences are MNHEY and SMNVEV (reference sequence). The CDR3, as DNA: TGTGCCAGCAGCTCTACTAGCGGGAGTTTTTACGAGCAGTACTTC. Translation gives CASSSTSGSFYEQYF.

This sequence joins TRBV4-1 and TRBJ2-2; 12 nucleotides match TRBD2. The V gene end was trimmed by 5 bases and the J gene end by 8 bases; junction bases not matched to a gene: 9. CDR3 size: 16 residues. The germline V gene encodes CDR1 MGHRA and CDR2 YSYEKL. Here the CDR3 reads CASSDPGLAGLGELFF. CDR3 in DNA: TGCGCCAGCAGCGACCCCGGACTAGCGGGACTTGGGGAGCTGTTTTTT.

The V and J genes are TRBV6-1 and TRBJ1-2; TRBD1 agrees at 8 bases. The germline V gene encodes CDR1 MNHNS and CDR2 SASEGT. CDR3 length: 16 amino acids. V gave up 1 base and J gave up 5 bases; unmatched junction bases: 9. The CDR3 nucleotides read TGTGCCAGCAGTGAAGGGGTGGGACAGGTCCTATATGGCTACACCTTC. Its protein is CASSEGVGQVLYGYTF.

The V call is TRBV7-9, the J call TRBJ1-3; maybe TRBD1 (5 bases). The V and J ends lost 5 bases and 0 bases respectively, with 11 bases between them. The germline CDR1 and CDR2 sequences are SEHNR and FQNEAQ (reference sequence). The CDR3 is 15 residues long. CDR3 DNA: TGTGCCAGCAGCCCGCAACAGGTCTCTGGAAACACCATATATTTT. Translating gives CASSPQQVSGNTIYF.

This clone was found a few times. The CDR3 spells CASSEGLALGNEQFF. The CDR3 DNA is TGTGCCAGCAGCGAAGGACTAGCCCTTGGCAATGAGCAGTTCTTC. The V call is TRBV9, the J call TRBJ2-1; 8 nucleotides line up with TRBD2. V trimming: 3 bases; J trimming: 6 bases; junction bases outside the gene matches: 8. In germline, CDR1 is SGDLS, CDR2 YYNGEE. CDR3 length: 15 residues. The complete variable domain, with remaining parts taken from reference TRBV9 and TRBJ2-1, reads DSGVTQTPKHLITATGQRVTLRCSPRSGDLSVYWYQQSLDQGLQFLIQYYNGEERAKGNILERFSAQQFPDLHSELNLSSLELGDSALYFCASSEGLALGNEQFFGPGTRLTVL.

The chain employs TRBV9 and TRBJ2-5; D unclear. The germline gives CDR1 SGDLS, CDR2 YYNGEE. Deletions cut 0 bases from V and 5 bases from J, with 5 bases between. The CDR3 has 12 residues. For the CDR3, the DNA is TGTGCCAGCAGCGTAGACCGGGAGACCCAGTACTTC. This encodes CASSVDRETQYF.

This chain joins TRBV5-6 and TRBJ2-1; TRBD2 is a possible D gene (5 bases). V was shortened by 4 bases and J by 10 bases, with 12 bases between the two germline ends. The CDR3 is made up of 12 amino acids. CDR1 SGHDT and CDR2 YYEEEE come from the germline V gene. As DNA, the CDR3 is TGTGCCAGCAGCCTGCTGGGAGTCGAGCAGTTCTTC. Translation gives CASSLLGVEQFF. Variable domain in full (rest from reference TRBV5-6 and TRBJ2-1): DAGVTQSPTHLIKTRGQQVTLRCSPKSGHDTVSWYQQALGQGPQFIFQYYEEEERQRGNFPDRFSGHQFPNYSSELNVNALLLGDSALYLCASSLLGVEQFFGPGTRLTVL.

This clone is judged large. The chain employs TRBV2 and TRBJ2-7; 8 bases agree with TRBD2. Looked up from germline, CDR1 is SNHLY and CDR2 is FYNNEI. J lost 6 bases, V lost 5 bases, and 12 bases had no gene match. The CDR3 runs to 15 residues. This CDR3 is CASSWTSSAATEQYF. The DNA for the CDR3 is TGTGCCAGCAGTTGGACTAGCTCAGCCGCCACCGAGCAGTACTTC.